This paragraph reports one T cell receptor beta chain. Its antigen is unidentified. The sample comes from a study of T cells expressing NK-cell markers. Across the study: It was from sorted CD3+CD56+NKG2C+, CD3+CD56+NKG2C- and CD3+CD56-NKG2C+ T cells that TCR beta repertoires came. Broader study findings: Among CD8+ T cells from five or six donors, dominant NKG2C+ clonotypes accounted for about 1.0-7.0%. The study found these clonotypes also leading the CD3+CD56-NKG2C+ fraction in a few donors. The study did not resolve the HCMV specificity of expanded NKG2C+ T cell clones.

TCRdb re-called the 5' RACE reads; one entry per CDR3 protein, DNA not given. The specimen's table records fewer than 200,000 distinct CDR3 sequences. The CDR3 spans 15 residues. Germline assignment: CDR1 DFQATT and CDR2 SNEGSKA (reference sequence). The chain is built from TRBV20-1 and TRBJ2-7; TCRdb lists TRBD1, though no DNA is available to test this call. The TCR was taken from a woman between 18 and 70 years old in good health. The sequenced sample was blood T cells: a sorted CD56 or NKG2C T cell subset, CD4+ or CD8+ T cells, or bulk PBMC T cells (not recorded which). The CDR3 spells CSARDLRGGTYEQYF.